The rows below give T cell receptor beta chains drawn from one sample of a study of cytomegalovirus exposure and HLA in healthy donors. Using immunoSEQ multiplex PCR, the repertoire was profiled, and TCRdb retains in-frame clones only, with some absent. Among about 130,000 clones listed, less than 85% were seen once. Source material: PBMCs. The receptors were sampled from a man between 18 and 35 years old in good health and CMV-seropositive. Both conserved end residues are part of each CDR3. The order of the fields is clone size, J gene, D gene, V gene, CDR3 DNA, CDR3 protein. D genes are given only for firm matches. Size is stated for part of the rows, as once, few or many counts, or as a class when the clone is expanded.

medium-sized | TRBJ1-5 | - | TRBV4-1 | TGCGCCAGCAGCCAAGAGGTCAGTCAGTACAAGCCCCAGCATTTT | CASSQEVSQYKPQHF
- | TRBJ1-2 | TRBD1 | TRBV6-4 | TGTGCCAGCAGTGAGGGGACAGGTGGTTATGGCTACACCTTC | CASSEGTGGYGYTF
- | TRBJ1-1 | - | TRBV10-2 | TGCGCCAGCAGTGATGGAGGACCGAACACTGAAGCTTTCTTT | CASSDGGPNTEAFF
- | TRBJ2-7 | - | TRBV6-1 | TGTGCCAGCAAACCGTCCCTAAACTCCCCGGAGCAGTACTTC | CASKPSLNSPEQYF
- | TRBJ1-6 | - | TRBV5-1 | TGCGCCAGCAGCTTGGATTTCGCAGATAATTCACCCCTCCACTTT | CASSLDFADNSPLHF
once | TRBJ1-2 | TRBD1 | TRBV5-1 | TGCGCCAGCAGCCCTCGACAGGGGGAGTACTATGGCTACACCTTC | CASSPRQGEYYGYTF
- | TRBJ2-7 | - | TRBV6-1 | TGTGCCATCCGACCCTTCCTAGGGGACTACGAGCAGTACTTC | CAIRPFLGDYEQYF
once | TRBJ1-1 | - | TRBV18 | TGTGCCAGCTCACCATCCATGGTTCAGTTTGGCACTGAAGCTTTCTTT | CASSPSMVQFGTEAFF
- | TRBJ2-1 | - | TRBV7-6 | TGTGCCAGCAGCTTAGGCTATCTCAATGAGCAGTTCTTC | CASSLGYLNEQFF
- | TRBJ2-7 | - | TRBV6-4 | TGTGCCAGCAGTCCGACCGGACAATTCTACGAGCAGTACTTC | CASSPTGQFYEQYF
- | TRBJ1-2 | - | TRBV6-5 | TGTGCCAGCAGTTCCAGGGTGGATGGCTACACCTTC | CASSSRVDGYTF
- | TRBJ1-3 | TRBD1 | TRBV6-6 | TGTGCCAGCAGTTATCAACAGGGGTTCGGTGGAAACACCATATATTTT | CASSYQQGFGGNTIYF
- | TRBJ1-1 | - | TRBV6-1 | TGTGCCAGCGACAGCGGGGGGACTGAAGCTTTCTTT | CASDSGGTEAFF
- | TRBJ1-2 | TRBD1 | TRBV6-5 | TGTGCCAGCAGTAAAGGACAGGGAAGGTTTAAGGGCTACACCTTC | CASSKGQGRFKGYTF
- | TRBJ2-4 | - | TRBV14 | TGTGCCAGCAGCCTCGGACAGTCCCATGGCATTCAGTACTTC | CASSLGQSHGIQYF
- | TRBJ1-1 | - | TRBV30 | TGTGCCTGGAGAGGGGCCCGGAACACTGAAGCTTTCTTT | CAWRGARNTEAFF
- | TRBJ2-7 | TRBD2 | TRBV29-1 | TGCAGCGTGGGACTAGCGCACGAGCAGTACTTC | CSVGLAHEQYF
- | TRBJ2-2 | - | TRBV27 | TGTGCCAGCAGCCTGGTCGGGGGGCCTAGGACCGGGGAGCTGTTTTTT | CASSLVGGPRTGELFF
- | TRBJ1-1 | - | TRBV29-1 | TGCAGCGTTCACCCCCGGGGGGAGAGTGAAGCTTTCTTT | CSVHPRGESEAFF
- | TRBJ2-2 | - | TRBV5-4 | TGTGCCAGCAGCATAGCGGCTAACACCGGGGAGCTGTTTTTT | CASSIAANTGELFF
- | TRBJ1-4 | - | TRBV5-4 | TGTGCCAGCAGCTTGGGTTTCGGGGGGGGGCCGAGGGAAAAACTGTTTTTT | CASSLGFGGGPREKLFF
- | TRBJ1-3 | - | TRBV5-1 | TGCGCCAGCAGCTTGTCCGGGAACACCATATATTTT | CASSLSGNTIYF
once | TRBJ2-6 | - | TRBV19 | TGTGCCAGTCACGACAGACCCGCTGGGGCCAACGTCCTGACTTTC | CASHDRPAGANVLTF
- | TRBJ2-5 | TRBD1 | TRBV30 | TGTGCCTGGAGTACAGGGGATAAGGAGACCCAGTACTTC | CAWSTGDKETQYF
- | TRBJ1-1 | - | TRBV4-2 | TGTGCCAGCAGCCAGGGCTGGGAAGCTTTCTTT | CASSQGWEAFF
- | TRBJ2-7 | - | TRBV9 | TGTGCCAGCAGCGTAGCAGCCCAGGGAGGACTCTACGAGCAGTACTTC | CASSVAAQGGLYEQYF
- | TRBJ2-1 | - | TRBV5-1 | TGCGCCAGCAGCTTGGGAAACAGCTACAATGAGCAGTTCTTC | CASSLGNSYNEQFF
- | TRBJ2-7 | TRBD1 | TRBV7-2 | TGTGCCAGCAGCTACTCAGGGGGTGCCTACGAGCAGTACTTC | CASSYSGGAYEQYF
once | TRBJ2-3 | TRBD2 | TRBV19 | TGTGCCAGTAGTATTCATAGCGGGGGCCCCACAGATACGCAGTATTTT | CASSIHSGGPTDTQYF
few | TRBJ2-7 | - | TRBV6-5 | TGTGCCAGCAGTTACGTGGGGCAGGGAGGGGGGGGGCAGTACTTC | CASSYVGQGGGGQYF
- | TRBJ2-7 | - | TRBV10-3 | TGTGCCATCAGTGGCTTGGGGGGGCAAAGACGGTACGAGCAGTACTTC | CAISGLGGQRRYEQYF